This T cell receptor (beta chain) derives from a study of beta chain features in type 1 diabetes. Study-level points and caveats: A closer apparent resemblance between naive, central memory and Treg TCRB repertoires was seen in patients than in healthy donors. Shortening that was moderate but significant affected the TCRB CDR3s of Type 1 diabetes patients in all four CD4+ subsets.

In its sample, this clone was seen a few times. What it binds is not known. Sequencing targeted expressed TCRB transcripts, as all isolated RNA had been reverse transcribed. An average about 3.8 million reads came from naive, central memory and regulatory T cell samples. This table comes from immunoSEQ multiplex PCR, and its TCRdb copy is limited to in-frame clones, with some not included. The table has about 370,000 clones, over 12% seen once. In germline, CDR1 is SEHNR, CDR2 FQNEAQ (reference sequence). V dropped 5 bases and J dropped 4; count of bases not matched to a gene: 4. CDR3 length: 13 residues.

The source of this sequence is a woman between 18 and 29 years old in good health. The genes are TRBV7-9 and TRBJ1-2, with 7 bases that match TRBD1. The sample was naive CD4+ T cells from blood. The CDR3 loop reads CASSQGTAYGYTF. As DNA, the CDR3 is TGTGCCAGCAGCCAAGGGACAGCCTATGGCTACACCTTC.